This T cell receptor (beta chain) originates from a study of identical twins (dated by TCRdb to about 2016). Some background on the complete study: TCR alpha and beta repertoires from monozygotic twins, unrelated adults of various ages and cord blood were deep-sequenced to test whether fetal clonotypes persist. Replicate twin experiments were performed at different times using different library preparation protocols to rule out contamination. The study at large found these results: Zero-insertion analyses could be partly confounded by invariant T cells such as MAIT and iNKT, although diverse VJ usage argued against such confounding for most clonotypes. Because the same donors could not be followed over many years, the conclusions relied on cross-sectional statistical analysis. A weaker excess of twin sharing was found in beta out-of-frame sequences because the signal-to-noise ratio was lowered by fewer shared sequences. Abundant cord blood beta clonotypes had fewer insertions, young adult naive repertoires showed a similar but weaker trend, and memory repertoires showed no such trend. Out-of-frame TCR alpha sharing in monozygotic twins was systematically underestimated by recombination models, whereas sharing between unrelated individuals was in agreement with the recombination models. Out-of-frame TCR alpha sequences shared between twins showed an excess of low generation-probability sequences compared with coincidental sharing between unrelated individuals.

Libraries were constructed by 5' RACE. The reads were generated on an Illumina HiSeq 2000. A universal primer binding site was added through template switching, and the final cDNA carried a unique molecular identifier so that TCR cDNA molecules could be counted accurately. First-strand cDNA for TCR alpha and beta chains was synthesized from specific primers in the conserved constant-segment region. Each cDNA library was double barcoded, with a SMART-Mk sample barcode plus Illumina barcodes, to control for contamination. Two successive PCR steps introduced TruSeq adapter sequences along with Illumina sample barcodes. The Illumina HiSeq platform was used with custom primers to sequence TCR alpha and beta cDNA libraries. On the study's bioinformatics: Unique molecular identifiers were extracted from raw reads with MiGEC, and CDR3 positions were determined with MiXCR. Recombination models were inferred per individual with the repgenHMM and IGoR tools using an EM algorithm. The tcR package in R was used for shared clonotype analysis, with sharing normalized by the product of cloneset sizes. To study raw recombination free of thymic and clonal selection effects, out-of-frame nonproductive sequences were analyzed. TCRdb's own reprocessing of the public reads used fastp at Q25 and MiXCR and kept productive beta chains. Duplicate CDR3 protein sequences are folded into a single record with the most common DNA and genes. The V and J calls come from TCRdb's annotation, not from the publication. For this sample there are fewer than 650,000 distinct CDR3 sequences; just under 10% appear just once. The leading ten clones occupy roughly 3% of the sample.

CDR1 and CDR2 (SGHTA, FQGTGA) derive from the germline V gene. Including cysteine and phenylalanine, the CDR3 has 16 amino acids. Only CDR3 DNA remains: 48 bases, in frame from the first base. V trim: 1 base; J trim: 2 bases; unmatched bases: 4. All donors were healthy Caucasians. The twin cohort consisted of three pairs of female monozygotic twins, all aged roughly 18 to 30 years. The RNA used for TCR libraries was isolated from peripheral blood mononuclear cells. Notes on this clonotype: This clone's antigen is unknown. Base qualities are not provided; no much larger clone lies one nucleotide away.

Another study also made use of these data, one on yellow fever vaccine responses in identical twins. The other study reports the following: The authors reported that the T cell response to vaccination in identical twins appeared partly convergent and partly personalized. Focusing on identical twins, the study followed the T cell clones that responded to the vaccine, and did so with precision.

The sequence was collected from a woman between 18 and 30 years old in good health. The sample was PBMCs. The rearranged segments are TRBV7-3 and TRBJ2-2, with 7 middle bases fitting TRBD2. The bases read TGTGCCAGCAGCTTAAGGCTAGCGGTAAACACCGGGGAGCTGTTTTTT. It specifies CASSLRLAVNTGELFF.